Listed here are 6 T cell receptor beta chains from one sample, sequenced in a study of cytomegalovirus exposure and HLA in healthy donors. TCRdb keeps only in-frame clones here, not all; method: immunoSEQ multiplex PCR. Of about 330,000 clones listed, 86% are singletons. The specimen sequenced was PBMCs. The receptors shown here come from a woman aged 18 to 35 in good health and CMV-seronegative.

The chain uses TRBV4-2 and TRBJ2-4; tentatively, D is TRBD2 (6 bases). Germline V CDR1 and CDR2: LGHNA, YNFKEQ. The CDR3 has 16 amino acids. V gave up 1 base and J gave up 2 bases, with 12 bases separating them. The CDR3 nucleotides read TGTGCCAGCAGCCAAGTCGACGGGAGCTCCAAAAACATTCAGTACTTC. This gives the protein CASSQVDGSSKNIQYF.

CDR3 residues: CASSLGIGQNTEAFF. CDR3 bases: TGTGCCAGCAGCTTAGGTATCGGTCAGAACACTGAAGCTTTCTTT. The rearrangement joins TRBV11-1 to TRBJ1-1; D is unresolved. Per the germline V gene, CDR1 is SGHAT and CDR2 is FQDESV (reference sequence). This CDR3 region has 15 residues. Trimming pared 1 base from V and 1 base from J, leaving 10 bases between.

The rearrangement uses TRBV6-5 and TRBJ1-2; D is uncertain. Trimming took 0 bases from V and 2 from J, leaving 13 bases between them. Germline loops: CDR1 MNHEY, CDR2 SVGAGI. CDR3 length equals 16 residues. The CDR3 loop is CASSYSTETYNYGYTF. CDR3 sequence (DNA): TGTGCCAGCAGTTACTCAACAGAGACCTACAACTATGGCTACACCTTC.

In its sample, this clone was seen a few times. This chain connects TRBV4-2 to TRBJ2-7; the match to TRBD2 covers 11 bases. This CDR3 has 16 residues. Trimming removed 5 bases from V and 0 bases from J; junction bases left unmatched: 6. Germline CDR1 and CDR2: LGHNA and YNFKEQ. The DNA for the CDR3 is TGTGCCAGCAGCTCCGAGGGGACTAGCGGCTCCTACGAGCAGTACTTC. Translation gives CASSSEGTSGSYEQYF.

This clone was seen once. This chain uses TRBV19 with TRBJ1-5; D is unresolved. Between the trimmed V and J ends, which lost 4 bases and 0 bases, there was a span of 10 bases. There are 15 residues in the CDR3. Germline V lookup: CDR1 LNHDA, CDR2 SQIVND (reference sequence). CDR3 region: CASSTAPGSNQPQHF. Written as DNA, the CDR3 is TGTGCCAGTAGTACCGCCCCGGGTAGCAATCAGCCCCAGCATTTT.

The CDR3 loop reads CASSLDARVTEAFF. CDR3 bases: TGTGCCAGCAGCTTAGATGCCAGGGTCACTGAAGCTTTCTTT. The chain carries TRBV7-8 and TRBJ1-1, with D maybe TRBD1 (5 bases). The germline V and J ends were trimmed by 1 base and 4 bases, with 10 bases remaining between them. Germline loops: CDR1 SGHVS, CDR2 FQNEAQ. The CDR3 totals 14 residues.